This TCR beta chain was profiled in a study of blood T cells in healthy people across ages. Combining a sample-barcoded 5' primer with a J-beta primer mix, a second PCR ran for about 7 to 11 cycles. Every cDNA molecule bore a tag from a template-switch adaptor containing 12 random nucleotides. The yield of each sample was at least 2.5 million CDR3-containing paired-end reads. TCRdb reanalysed the 5' RACE reads using MiXCR and keeps one entry per CDR3 protein. The profile shows about 1,000,000 distinct CDR3 sequences, around 45% of them singletons. Regarding this clonotype: A much larger clone differs from this one at a single base, so this may be a read error.

Collection of around 9.3 milliliters of peripheral blood was performed for each donor. Whenever a sample was processed, at least 6.5 million PBMCs were isolated. The TCR sequence derives from a woman aged 60 to 75 in good health. The sample was blood.

The CDR3 loop is CARAGRGANVLTF. The CDR3 DNA reads as TGTGCCAGGGCAGGGCGTGGGGCCAACGTCCTGACTTTC. The V gene is TRBV2, the J gene TRBJ2-6, with D perhaps TRBD1 (5 bases). Between the trimmed V and J ends, which lost 9 bases and 3 bases, there was a span of 9 bases. This CDR3 contains 13 residues. The germline CDR1 and CDR2 sequences are SNHLY and FYNNEI.